Reported below is one T cell receptor beta chain. Its matching antigen is unknown. CDR3 length: 13 residues. CDR1 is MNHEY, CDR2 SVGAGI, per germline. V was pared by 6 bases and J by 0 bases, with 8 bases between. This sample was included in a study of CD8+ T cells in alopecia areata. Across the study: Those treated were given oral tofacitinib at 5 to 10 mg twice daily. Treated patients received severity scores based on the percentage of scalp area affected. Study findings and constraints: Tofacitinib yielded significantly lower scalp clonality and fewer expanded CD8+ clones among the top 100. Patients showed less clear TCR sequence sharing than mice, possibly partly because of HLA diversity.

RNA extraction was followed by reverse transcription into cDNA, which acted as the sequencing template. The data were produced by immunoSEQ multiplex PCR, yet TCRdb's version contains in-frame clones alone and is incomplete. Here the sample spans around 300,000 clones, over 45% being singletons. Noted treatment: oral pan-JAK inhibitor, 5-10 mg twice daily. This receptor was obtained from a human donor with alopecia areata. The chain has TRBV6-5 and TRBJ1-1; TRBD1 might be the D (6 bases). The sequenced sample was CD4+ T cells sorted from blood, obtained around week 52, from a patient treated with tofacitinib. The CDR3 loop reads CASRQGLNTEAFF. CDR3 in DNA: TGTGCCAGCAGACAGGGCTTGAACACTGAAGCTTTCTTT.